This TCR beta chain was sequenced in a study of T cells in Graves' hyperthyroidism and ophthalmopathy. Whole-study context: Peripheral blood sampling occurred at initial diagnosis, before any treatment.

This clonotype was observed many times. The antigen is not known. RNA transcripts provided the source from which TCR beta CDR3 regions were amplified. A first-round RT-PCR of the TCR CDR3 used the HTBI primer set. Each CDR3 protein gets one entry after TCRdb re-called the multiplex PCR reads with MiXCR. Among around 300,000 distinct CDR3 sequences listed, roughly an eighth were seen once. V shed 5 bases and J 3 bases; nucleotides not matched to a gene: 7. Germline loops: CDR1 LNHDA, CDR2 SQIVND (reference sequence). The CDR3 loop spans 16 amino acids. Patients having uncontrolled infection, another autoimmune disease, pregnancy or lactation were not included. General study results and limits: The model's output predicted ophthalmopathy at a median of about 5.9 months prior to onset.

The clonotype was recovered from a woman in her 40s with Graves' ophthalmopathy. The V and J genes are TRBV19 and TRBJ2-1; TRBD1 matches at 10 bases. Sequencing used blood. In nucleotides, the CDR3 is TGTGCCAGTAGTTCAAGAGGGGACAGGGGCTACAATGAGCAGTTCTTC. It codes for CASSSRGDRGYNEQFF.